The clone carrying this T cell receptor beta chain was seen at least ten times. Its antigen is not identified. This specimen belongs to a study of CD8+CD57+ T cells in acquired aplastic anemia. For the study at large: Mean DNA quantity obtained from sorted CD4+ and CD8+ cells was about 3 ug. Among healthy donors, CD4+ cells averaged about 9.9 million reads.

Genomic DNA was employed as the template in profiling TCR beta VDJ and CDR3. A single record per CDR3 protein comes from TCRdb applying MiXCR to the reads. The repertoire consists of about 160,000 distinct CDR3 sequences, with around 45% occurring once and the leading ten covering approximately 1%. Regarding the study as a whole: More than 25 was the count of CD8+ CDR3 sequences that patients shared with controls.

The CDR3 is 12 residues long. Germline V gene sequence: CDR1 LNHDA, CDR2 SQIVND (reference sequence). Trimming left V 3 bases short and J 6 bases short, with 8 bases between. The TCR was taken from a human donor in good health. The chain has TRBV19 and TRBJ1-1; D ambiguous. The sequencing sample was made of sorted CD4+, CD8+, or CD8+CD57+ T cells (not recorded which) from PBMCs. CDR3 sequence: CASSISPPEAFF. The CDR3 DNA sequence: TGTGCCAGTAGTATCTCCCCCCCTGAAGCTTTCTTT. Full variable domain (missing parts from reference TRBV19 and TRBJ1-1): DGGITQSPKYLFRKEGQNVTLSCEQNLNHDAMYWYRQDPGQGLRLIYYSQIVNDFQKGDIAEGYSVSREKKESFPLTVTSAQKNPTAFYLCASSISPPEAFFGQGTRLTVV.